Reported below is one T cell receptor (beta chain). What it binds is not known. The data were taken from a study of T-cell reconstitution after alpha-beta-depleted transplantation in children. Overall study findings and caveats: One year post-transplant, T-cell counts and diversity were largely derived from T cells produced anew. Recipient T cells and thymic progenitors that survived were the source of the high TCRbeta diversity seen at day 60 in some patients. The study reportedly traced alpha-beta T cells about two months after transplant to several hundred expanded graft clones.

The CDR3 contains 16 residues. In germline, CDR1 is MNHEY, CDR2 SVGAGI. The ends were cut back, 4 bases at V and 5 bases at J, with 18 bases in the middle. A TCRbeta library incorporating unique molecular identifiers was prepared. TCRdb re-analysed the PCR reads in MiXCR, keeping a single row per CDR3 protein. The table has roughly 100,000 distinct CDR3 sequences, about 6.8% seen once. The clonotype comes from a boy between 2 and 15 years old with acute lymphoblastic leukemia, due to receive a stem cell transplant. The V gene is TRBV6-5, the J gene TRBJ1-5; a possible D gene is TRBD1 (6 bases). This specimen was PBMCs, taken before TCRalphabeta/CD19-depleted stem cell transplant. CDR3 loop: CASSSYYTGTHQPQHF. In nucleotides, the CDR3 is TGTGCCAGCAGTTCCTACTATACCGGGACACATCAGCCCCAGCATTTT.